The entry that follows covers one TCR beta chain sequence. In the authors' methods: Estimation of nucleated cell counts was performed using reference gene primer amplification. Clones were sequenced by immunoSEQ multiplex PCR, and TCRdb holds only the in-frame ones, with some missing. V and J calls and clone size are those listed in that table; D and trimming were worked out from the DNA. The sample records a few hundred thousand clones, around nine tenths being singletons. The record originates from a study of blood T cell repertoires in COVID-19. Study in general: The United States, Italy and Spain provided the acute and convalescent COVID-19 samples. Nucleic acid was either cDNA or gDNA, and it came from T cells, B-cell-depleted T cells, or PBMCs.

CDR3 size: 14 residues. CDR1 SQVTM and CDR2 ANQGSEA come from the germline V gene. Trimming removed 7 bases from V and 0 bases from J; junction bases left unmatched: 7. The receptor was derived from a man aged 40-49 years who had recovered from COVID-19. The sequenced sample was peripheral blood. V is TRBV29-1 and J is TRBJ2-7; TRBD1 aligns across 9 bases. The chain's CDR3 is CSARGQGSSYEQYF. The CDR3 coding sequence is TGCAGCGCAAGGGGACAGGGTAGCTCCTACGAGCAGTACTTC.